The rows below give T cell receptor beta chains drawn from one sample of a study of shared clonotypes between healthy human individuals. Method: immunoSEQ multiplex PCR; TCRdb's copy keeps in-frame clones and lacks some. The sample contains 2 million to 2.5 million clones, about nine tenths of which appear only once. The material sequenced was naive CD4+ T cells from PBMCs. The source is a man aged 18 to 30 in good health. Some clones in this sample may be carry-over from other donors' samples. Both conserved end residues are part of each CDR3. Each record gives: J gene, V gene, clone size, CDR3 protein. Clone sizes are given selectively: once, few, many, or a class where the clone is expanded.

j_gene: TRBJ2-3
v_gene: TRBV2
abundance: once
CDR3aa: CASTPWDSTDTQYF

j_gene: TRBJ2-6
v_gene: TRBV5-4
abundance: once
CDR3aa: CASSADNSGANVLTF

j_gene: TRBJ1-2
v_gene: TRBV5-4
abundance: .
CDR3aa: CASSSQGRSYGYTF

j_gene: TRBJ1-2
v_gene: TRBV2
abundance: .
CDR3aa: CASEAAGYGYTF

j_gene: TRBJ2-3
v_gene: TRBV7-7
abundance: .
CDR3aa: CASSSTLIAGGGADTQYF

j_gene: TRBJ1-1
v_gene: TRBV2
abundance: .
CDR3aa: CASSVENHDTEAFF

j_gene: TRBJ1-6
v_gene: TRBV4-1
abundance: .
CDR3aa: CASSQASGWSSPLHF

j_gene: TRBJ2-1
v_gene: TRBV4-1
abundance: once
CDR3aa: CASTRGRTSYNEQFF

j_gene: TRBJ2-7
v_gene: TRBV6-1
abundance: .
CDR3aa: CASSEYKGKSGSYEQYF

j_gene: TRBJ1-5
v_gene: TRBV15
abundance: .
CDR3aa: CATSREGTGFQPQHF

j_gene: TRBJ2-7
v_gene: TRBV5-4
abundance: .
CDR3aa: CASSRGGIRTYEQYF

j_gene: TRBJ2-3
v_gene: TRBV11-3
abundance: .
CDR3aa: CASSLGMGTGSTDTQYF

j_gene: TRBJ1-1
v_gene: TRBV30
abundance: .
CDR3aa: CAWSSTGGAEAFF

j_gene: TRBJ1-2
v_gene: TRBV25-1
abundance: .
CDR3aa: CASSELGAGGYTF

j_gene: TRBJ2-7
v_gene: TRBV28
abundance: .
CDR3aa: CASSKPGPYEQYF

j_gene: TRBJ1-1
v_gene: TRBV28
abundance: .
CDR3aa: CASSSLLTGQLNTEAFF

j_gene: TRBJ2-1
v_gene: TRBV9
abundance: .
CDR3aa: CASSAYSGRADNEQFF

j_gene: TRBJ2-5
v_gene: TRBV5-1
abundance: .
CDR3aa: CASSLGVSQETQYF

j_gene: TRBJ1-3
v_gene: TRBV28
abundance: .
CDR3aa: CASRAGGGGNTIYF

j_gene: TRBJ2-7
v_gene: TRBV7-2
abundance: .
CDR3aa: CASSLDLLGPYEQYF

j_gene: TRBJ1-5
v_gene: TRBV19
abundance: .
CDR3aa: CASSIQGGGNQPQHF

j_gene: TRBJ2-7
v_gene: TRBV27
abundance: .
CDR3aa: CASSSAKRATYEQYF

j_gene: TRBJ1-1
v_gene: TRBV6-1
abundance: few
CDR3aa: CASMRTVNTEAFF

j_gene: TRBJ1-1
v_gene: TRBV5-1
abundance: .
CDR3aa: CASSVGGTDTEAFF

j_gene: TRBJ1-2
v_gene: TRBV7-9
abundance: .
CDR3aa: CASSPATGVDGYTF

j_gene: TRBJ2-1
v_gene: TRBV18
abundance: once
CDR3aa: CASSDPRDPPADYNEQFF

j_gene: TRBJ2-7
v_gene: TRBV27
abundance: .
CDR3aa: CASSFRTGSSYEQYF

j_gene: TRBJ2-6
v_gene: TRBV7-9
abundance: .
CDR3aa: CASTSGASGANVLTF

j_gene: TRBJ2-1
v_gene: TRBV5-1
abundance: .
CDR3aa: CASSPGTLSDYNEQFF

j_gene: TRBJ2-5
v_gene: TRBV14
abundance: .
CDR3aa: CASSQGQWETQYF

j_gene: TRBJ2-5
v_gene: TRBV9
abundance: .
CDR3aa: CASSDGLARETQYF

j_gene: TRBJ1-5
v_gene: TRBV5-1
abundance: once
CDR3aa: CASSFAENQPQHF

j_gene: TRBJ1-3
v_gene: TRBV4-1
abundance: .
CDR3aa: CASSLGTYSGNTIYF

j_gene: TRBJ1-1
v_gene: TRBV7-9
abundance: once
CDR3aa: CASSFGGASTEAFF

j_gene: TRBJ2-7
v_gene: TRBV4-2
abundance: .
CDR3aa: CASSQTSGSSYEQYF

j_gene: TRBJ1-2
v_gene: TRBV27
abundance: .
CDR3aa: CASSLDRTYGYTF

j_gene: TRBJ1-4
v_gene: TRBV18
abundance: .
CDR3aa: CASSPLAATNEKLFF

j_gene: TRBJ2-7
v_gene: TRBV6-6
abundance: .
CDR3aa: CASSLGIGNEQYF

j_gene: TRBJ2-2
v_gene: TRBV28
abundance: .
CDR3aa: CASSFLDDTGELFF

j_gene: TRBJ1-1
v_gene: TRBV7-8
abundance: .
CDR3aa: CASSLVGGNTEAFF

j_gene: TRBJ2-7
v_gene: TRBV5-5
abundance: .
CDR3aa: CASRRGQASYEQYF

j_gene: TRBJ2-7
v_gene: TRBV4-2
abundance: .
CDR3aa: CASSQGLLAGHSYEQYF

j_gene: TRBJ1-1
v_gene: TRBV29-1
abundance: .
CDR3aa: CSVDWGGSMNTEAFF

j_gene: TRBJ1-5
v_gene: TRBV5-8
abundance: once
CDR3aa: CASRRQGSNQPQHF

j_gene: TRBJ2-2
v_gene: TRBV28
abundance: .
CDR3aa: CGSRWGTGELFF

j_gene: TRBJ2-3
v_gene: TRBV4-1
abundance: .
CDR3aa: CASSQEGGADTQYF

j_gene: TRBJ2-7
v_gene: TRBV4-1
abundance: .
CDR3aa: CASSQDPGQGYEQYF

j_gene: TRBJ2-5
v_gene: TRBV5-1
abundance: .
CDR3aa: CASSLAGTTQETQYF

j_gene: TRBJ2-2
v_gene: TRBV12-5
abundance: .
CDR3aa: CASGIARPAGGPRELFF

j_gene: TRBJ1-2
v_gene: TRBV2
abundance: few
CDR3aa: CASSGDSYGYTF

j_gene: TRBJ1-1
v_gene: TRBV5-1
abundance: .
CDR3aa: CASSLLEGANTEAFF

j_gene: TRBJ2-7
v_gene: TRBV28
abundance: once
CDR3aa: CASSPASGWGDEQYF

j_gene: TRBJ2-5
v_gene: TRBV5-1
abundance: .
CDR3aa: CASSSQGNGETQYF

j_gene: TRBJ1-2
v_gene: TRBV4-1
abundance: .
CDR3aa: CASSSPGQLTEGYTF

j_gene: TRBJ2-6
v_gene: TRBV5-1
abundance: .
CDR3aa: CASSPVWDSGANVLTF

j_gene: TRBJ2-7
v_gene: TRBV7-2
abundance: .
CDR3aa: CASSLRGVEQYF